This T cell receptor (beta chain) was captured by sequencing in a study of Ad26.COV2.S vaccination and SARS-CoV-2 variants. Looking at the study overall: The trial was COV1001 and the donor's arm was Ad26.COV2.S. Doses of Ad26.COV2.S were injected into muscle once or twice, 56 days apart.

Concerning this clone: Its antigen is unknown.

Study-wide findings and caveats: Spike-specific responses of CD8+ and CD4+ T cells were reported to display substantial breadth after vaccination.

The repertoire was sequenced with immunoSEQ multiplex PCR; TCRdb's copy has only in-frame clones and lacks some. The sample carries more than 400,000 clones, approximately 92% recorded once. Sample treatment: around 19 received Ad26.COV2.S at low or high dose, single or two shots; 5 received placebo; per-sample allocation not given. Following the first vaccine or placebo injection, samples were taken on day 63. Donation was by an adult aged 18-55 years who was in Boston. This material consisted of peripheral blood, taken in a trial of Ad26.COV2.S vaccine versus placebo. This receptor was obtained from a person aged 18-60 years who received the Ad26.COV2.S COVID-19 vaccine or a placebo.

The CDR3: CASRSQDVYSNQPQHF. The CDR3 DNA reads as TGTGCCAGCAGGTCACAGGACGTCTATAGCAATCAGCCCCAGCATTTT. V is TRBV2 and J is TRBJ1-5; D perhaps matches TRBD1 (5 bases). Trimming shortened V by 6 bases and J by 0 bases, and 15 bases separated the two germline ends. The germline V gene has CDR1 SNHLY and CDR2 FYNNEI. There are 16 residues in the CDR3.